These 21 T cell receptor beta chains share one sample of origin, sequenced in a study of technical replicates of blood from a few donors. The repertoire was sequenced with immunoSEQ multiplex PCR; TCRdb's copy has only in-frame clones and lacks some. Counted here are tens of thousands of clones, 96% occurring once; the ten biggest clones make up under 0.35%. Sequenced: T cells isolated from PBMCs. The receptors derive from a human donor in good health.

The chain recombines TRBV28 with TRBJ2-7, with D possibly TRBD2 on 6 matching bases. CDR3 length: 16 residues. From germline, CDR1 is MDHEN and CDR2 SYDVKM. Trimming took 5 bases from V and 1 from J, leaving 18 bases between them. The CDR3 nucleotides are TGTGCCAGCAGTCTTACGGGACTCGGATCTTCCTACGAGCAGTACTTC. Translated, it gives CASSLTGLGSSYEQYF.

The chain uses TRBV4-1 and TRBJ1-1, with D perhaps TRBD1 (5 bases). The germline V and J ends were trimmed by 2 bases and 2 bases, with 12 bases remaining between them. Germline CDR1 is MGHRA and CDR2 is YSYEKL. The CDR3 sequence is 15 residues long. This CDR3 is CASSQFTQGNTEAFF. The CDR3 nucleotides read TGCGCCAGCAGCCAATTCACCCAGGGCAACACTGAAGCTTTCTTT.

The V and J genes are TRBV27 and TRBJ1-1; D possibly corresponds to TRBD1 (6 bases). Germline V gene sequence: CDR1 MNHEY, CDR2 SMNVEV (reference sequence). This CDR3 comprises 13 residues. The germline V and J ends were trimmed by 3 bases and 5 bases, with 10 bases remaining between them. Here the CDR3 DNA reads TGTGCCAGCAGTTTTGGGGGCGAGACTGAAGCTTTCTTT. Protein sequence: CASSFGGETEAFF.

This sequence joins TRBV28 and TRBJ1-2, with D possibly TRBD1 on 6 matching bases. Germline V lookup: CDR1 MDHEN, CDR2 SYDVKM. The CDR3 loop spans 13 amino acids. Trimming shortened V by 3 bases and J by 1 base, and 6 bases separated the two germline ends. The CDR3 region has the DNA TGTGCCAGCAGTTTGGGACATAACTATGGCTACACCTTC. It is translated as CASSLGHNYGYTF.

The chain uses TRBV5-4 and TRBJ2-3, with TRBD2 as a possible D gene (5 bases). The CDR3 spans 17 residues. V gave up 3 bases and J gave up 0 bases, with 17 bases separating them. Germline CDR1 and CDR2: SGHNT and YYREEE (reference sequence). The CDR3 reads CASSSRVSRESTDTQYF. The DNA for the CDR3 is TGTGCCAGCAGCTCCCGAGTGAGCCGGGAAAGCACAGATACGCAGTATTTT. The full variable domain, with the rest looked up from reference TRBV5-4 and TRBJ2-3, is ETGVTQSPTHLIKTRGQQVTLRCSSQSGHNTVSWYQQALGQGPQFIFQYYREEENGRGNFPPRFSGLQFPNYSSELNVNALELDDSALYLCASSSRVSRESTDTQYFGPGTRLTVL.

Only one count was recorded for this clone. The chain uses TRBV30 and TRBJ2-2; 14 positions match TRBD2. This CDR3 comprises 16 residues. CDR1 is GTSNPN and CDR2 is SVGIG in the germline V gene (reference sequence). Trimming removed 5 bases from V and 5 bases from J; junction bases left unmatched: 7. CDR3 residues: CAWEGLAGGKTGELFF. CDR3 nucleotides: TGTGCCTGGGAAGGACTAGCGGGAGGAAAGACCGGGGAGCTGTTTTTT. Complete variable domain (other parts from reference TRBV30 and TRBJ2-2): SQTIHQWPATLVQPVGSPLSLECTVEGTSNPNLYWYRQAAGRGLQLLFYSVGIGQISSEVPQNLSASRPQDRQFILSSKKLLLSDSGFYLCAWEGLAGGKTGELFFGEGSRLTVL.

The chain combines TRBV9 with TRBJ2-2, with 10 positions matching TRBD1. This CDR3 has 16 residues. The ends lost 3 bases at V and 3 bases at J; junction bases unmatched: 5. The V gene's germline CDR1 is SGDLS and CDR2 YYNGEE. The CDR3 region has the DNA TGTGCCAGCAGCGATACCGGGACAGGGGACACCGGGGAGCTGTTTTTT. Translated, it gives CASSDTGTGDTGELFF.

The CDR3 region has the DNA TGTGCCAGCAGCTCTACAGGGGACTATGGCTACACCTTC. This translates into CASSSTGDYGYTF. The V call is TRBV7-3, the J call TRBJ1-2; 7 positions match TRBD1. Germline CDR1 and CDR2: SGHTA and FQGTGA. Unmatched junction bases numbered 2, after V lost 4 bases and J lost 3 bases. CDR3 size: 13 residues.

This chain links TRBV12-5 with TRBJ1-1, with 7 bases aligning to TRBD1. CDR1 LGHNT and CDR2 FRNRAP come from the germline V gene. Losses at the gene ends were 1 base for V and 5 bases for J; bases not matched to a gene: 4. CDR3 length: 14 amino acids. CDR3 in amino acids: CASGLASGGTEAFF. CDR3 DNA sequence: TGTGCTAGTGGTTTGGCCTCAGGGGGAACTGAAGCTTTCTTT.

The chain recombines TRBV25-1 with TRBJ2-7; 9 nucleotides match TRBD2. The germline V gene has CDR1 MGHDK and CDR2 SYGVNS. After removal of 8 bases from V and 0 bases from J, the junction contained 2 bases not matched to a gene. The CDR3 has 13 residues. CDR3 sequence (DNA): TGTGCCAGCCGAGCGGGAGGCTCCTACGAGCAGTACTTC. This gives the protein CASRAGGSYEQYF.

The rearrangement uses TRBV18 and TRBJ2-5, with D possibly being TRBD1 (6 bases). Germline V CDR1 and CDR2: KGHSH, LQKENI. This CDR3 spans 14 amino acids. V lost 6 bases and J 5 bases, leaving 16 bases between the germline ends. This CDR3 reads CASSPGTLVETQYF. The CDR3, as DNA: TGTGCCAGCTCTCCCGGGACACTGGTGGAGACCCAGTACTTC.

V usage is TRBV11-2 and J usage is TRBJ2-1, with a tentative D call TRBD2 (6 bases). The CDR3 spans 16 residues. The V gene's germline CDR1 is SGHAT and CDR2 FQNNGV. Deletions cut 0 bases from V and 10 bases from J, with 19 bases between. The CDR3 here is CASSLDNIIAGREQFF. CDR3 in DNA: TGTGCCAGCAGCTTAGATAATATCATCGCGGGGCGAGAGCAGTTCTTC.

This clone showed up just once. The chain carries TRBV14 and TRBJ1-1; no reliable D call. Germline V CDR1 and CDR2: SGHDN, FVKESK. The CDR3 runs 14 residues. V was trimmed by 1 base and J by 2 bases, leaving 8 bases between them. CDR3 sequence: CASSQGVFNTEAFF. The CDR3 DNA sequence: TGTGCCAGCAGCCAAGGAGTTTTTAACACTGAAGCTTTCTTT.

The CDR3 DNA reads TGTGCCAGTAGTATATATCAGGGGTTTGGGGCCAACGTCCTGACTTTC. This codes for CASSIYQGFGANVLTF. V is TRBV19 and J is TRBJ2-6; a possible D gene is TRBD1 (6 bases). The V end lost 2 bases, the J end lost 3 bases, and 11 bases lay between the germline ends. CDR3 size: 16 residues. The germline gives CDR1 LNHDA, CDR2 SQIVND (reference sequence). The whole variable domain, filled in from reference TRBV19 and TRBJ2-6, reads DGGITQSPKYLFRKEGQNVTLSCEQNLNHDAMYWYRQDPGQGLRLIYYSQIVNDFQKGDIAEGYSVSREKKESFPLTVTSAQKNPTAFYLCASSIYQGFGANVLTFGAGSRLTVL.

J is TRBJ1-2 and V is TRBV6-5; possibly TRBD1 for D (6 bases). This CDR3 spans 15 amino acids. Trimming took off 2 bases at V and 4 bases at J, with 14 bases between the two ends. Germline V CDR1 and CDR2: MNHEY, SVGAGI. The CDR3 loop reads CASSYHLQGTYGYTF. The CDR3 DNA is TGTGCCAGCAGTTACCACCTGCAGGGGACCTATGGCTACACCTTC.

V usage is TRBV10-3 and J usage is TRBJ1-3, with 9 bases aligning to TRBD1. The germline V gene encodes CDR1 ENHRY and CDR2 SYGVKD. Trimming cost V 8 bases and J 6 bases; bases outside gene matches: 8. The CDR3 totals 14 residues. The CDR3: CAIHGQGYENTIYF. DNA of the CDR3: TGTGCCATCCACGGACAGGGGTACGAAAACACCATATATTTT.

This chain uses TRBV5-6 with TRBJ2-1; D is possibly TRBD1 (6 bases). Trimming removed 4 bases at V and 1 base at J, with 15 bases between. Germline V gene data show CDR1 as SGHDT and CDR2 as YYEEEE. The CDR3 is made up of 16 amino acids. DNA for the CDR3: TGTGCCAGCAGCGGGGGCCGGGACCGTTCCTACAATGAGCAGTTCTTC. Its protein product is CASSGGRDRSYNEQFF.

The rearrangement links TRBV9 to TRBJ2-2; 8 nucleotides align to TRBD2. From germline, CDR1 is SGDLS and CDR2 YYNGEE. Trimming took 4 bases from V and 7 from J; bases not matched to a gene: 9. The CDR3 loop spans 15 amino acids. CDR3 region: CASSIGTSQRGELFF. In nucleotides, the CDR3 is TGTGCCAGCAGCATCGGGACTAGTCAGCGCGGGGAGCTGTTTTTT.

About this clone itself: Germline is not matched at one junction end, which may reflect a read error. CDR3 coding DNA: TGCAGTGCTAGAGATTGGACAGGCTTC. It yields the protein CSARDWTGF. The chain links TRBV20-1 to TRBJ1-2, with 7 nucleotides matching TRBD1. The CDR3 consists of 9 residues. The germline CDR1 and CDR2 sequences are DFQATT and SNEGSKA (reference sequence).

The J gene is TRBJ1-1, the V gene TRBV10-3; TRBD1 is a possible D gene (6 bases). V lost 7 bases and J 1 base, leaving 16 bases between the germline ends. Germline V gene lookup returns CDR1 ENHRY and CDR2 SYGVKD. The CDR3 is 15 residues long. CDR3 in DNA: TGTGCCATCACCGGGCAGGGGCAGGGGAACACTGAAGCTTTCTTT. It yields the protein CAITGQGQGNTEAFF.

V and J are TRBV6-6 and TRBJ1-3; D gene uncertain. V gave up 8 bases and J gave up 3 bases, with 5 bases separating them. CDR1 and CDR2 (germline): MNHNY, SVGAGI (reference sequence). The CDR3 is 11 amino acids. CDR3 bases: TGTGCCAGCCGGAGTGGAAACACCATATATTTT. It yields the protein CASRSGNTIYF.